This T cell receptor (beta chain) was captured in a study of vaccination effects on CD4 cells after COVID-19. The study's findings and limits: Late post-vaccination samples showed marked contraction of infection- and vaccine-induced clones.

Assay: immunoSEQ multiplex PCR; the TCRdb copy retains only in-frame clones and omits some. The profile shows 60,000 to 65,000 clones, about 79% of them singletons. This CDR3 region has 14 residues. Trimming left V 0 bases short and J 1 base short, with 6 bases between. Germline V gene lookup returns CDR1 LNHNV and CDR2 YYDKDF (reference sequence). In the ViraFEST assay, antigen-specific CD4+ clonotypes were identified by expansion after peptide-pool stimulation. CD4+ T cells were isolated after less than 12 days of culture. All vaccine recipients tested negative for nucleocapsid antibodies and had never contracted SARS-CoV-2 infection. Researchers reported culturing 2 million to 2.5 million PBMC in each well, adding 8 to 10 IU/ml IL-2 and 10 ug/ml peptides. A word on this clone: Its antigen is still unknown.

This chain connects TRBV15 to TRBJ2-5; D is uncertain. Sequenced material: CD4+ T cells from PBMCs cultured with HCoV-OC43 spike peptides, taken before COVID-19 vaccination. Noted subset: HCoV-OC43 spike overlapping peptide pool stimulation. This TCR was sampled from a human donor who received a COVID-19 vaccine. The CDR3 coding sequence is TGTGCCACCAGCAGAGATAGGAGCCAAGAGACCCAGTACTTC. As protein: CATSRDRSQETQYF.